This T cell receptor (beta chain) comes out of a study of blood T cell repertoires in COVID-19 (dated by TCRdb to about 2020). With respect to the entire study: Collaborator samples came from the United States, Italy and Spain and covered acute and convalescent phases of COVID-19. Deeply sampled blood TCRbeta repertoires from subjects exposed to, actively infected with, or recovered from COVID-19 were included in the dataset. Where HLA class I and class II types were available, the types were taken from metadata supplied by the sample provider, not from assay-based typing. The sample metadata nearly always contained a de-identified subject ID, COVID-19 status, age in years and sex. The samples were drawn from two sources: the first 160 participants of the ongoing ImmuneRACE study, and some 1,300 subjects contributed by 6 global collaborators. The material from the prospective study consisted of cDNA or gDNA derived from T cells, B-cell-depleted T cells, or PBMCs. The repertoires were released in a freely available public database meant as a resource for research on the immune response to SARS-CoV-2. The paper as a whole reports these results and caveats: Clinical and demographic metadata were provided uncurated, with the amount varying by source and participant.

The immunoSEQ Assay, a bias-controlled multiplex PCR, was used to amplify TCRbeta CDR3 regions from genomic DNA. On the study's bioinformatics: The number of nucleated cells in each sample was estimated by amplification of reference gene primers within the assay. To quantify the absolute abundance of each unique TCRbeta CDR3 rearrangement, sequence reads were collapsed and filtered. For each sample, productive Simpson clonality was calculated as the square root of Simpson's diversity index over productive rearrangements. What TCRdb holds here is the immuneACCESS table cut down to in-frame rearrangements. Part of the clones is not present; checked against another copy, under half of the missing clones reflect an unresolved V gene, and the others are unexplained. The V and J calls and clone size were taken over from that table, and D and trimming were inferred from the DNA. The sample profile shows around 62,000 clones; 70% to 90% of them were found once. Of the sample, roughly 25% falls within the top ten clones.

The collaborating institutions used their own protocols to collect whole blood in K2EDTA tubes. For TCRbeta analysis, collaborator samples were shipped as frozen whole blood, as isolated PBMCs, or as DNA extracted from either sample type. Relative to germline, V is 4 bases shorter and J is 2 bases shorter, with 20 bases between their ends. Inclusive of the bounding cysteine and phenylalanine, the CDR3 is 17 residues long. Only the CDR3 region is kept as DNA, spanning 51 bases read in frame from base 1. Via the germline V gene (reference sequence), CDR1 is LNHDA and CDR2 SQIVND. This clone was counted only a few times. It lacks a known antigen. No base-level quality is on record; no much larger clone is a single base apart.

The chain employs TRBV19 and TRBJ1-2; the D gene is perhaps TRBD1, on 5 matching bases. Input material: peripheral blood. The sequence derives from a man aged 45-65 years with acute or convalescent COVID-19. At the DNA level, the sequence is TGTGCCAGTAGTAAGGGCCAGGGACTTAGATCCAACTATGGCTACACCTTC. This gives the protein CASSKGQGLRSNYGYTF.